The sequence of this T cell receptor beta chain was determined in a study of T cell changes during pregnancy in multiple sclerosis. The repertoire was sequenced with immunoSEQ multiplex PCR; TCRdb's copy has only in-frame clones and lacks some. This repertoire shows 40,000 or so clones, 91% found once; its top ten account for 5.5% to 7%. The V gene lost 4 bases and the J gene lost 0 bases, with 10 bases spanning the gap. Germline-derived CDR1 and CDR2 are LNHDA and SQIVND (reference sequence). There are 15 residues in the CDR3. The sequence came from a female donor with multiple sclerosis, enrolled in a pregnancy study. V and J are TRBV19 and TRBJ1-5; possibly TRBD1 for D (6 bases). This specimen consisted of CD8+ T cells from peripheral blood mononuclear cells, obtained in the second trimester of pregnancy. For the CDR3, the DNA is TGTGCCAGTAGTAGATTCAGGGGTAGCAATCAGCCCCAGCATTTT. It translates to CASSRFRGSNQPQHF. Full variable domain (outside the CDR3, taken from reference TRBV19 and TRBJ1-5): DGGITQSPKYLFRKEGQNVTLSCEQNLNHDAMYWYRQDPGQGLRLIYYSQIVNDFQKGDIAEGYSVSREKKESFPLTVTSAQKNPTAFYLCASSRFRGSNQPQHFGDGTRLSIL.